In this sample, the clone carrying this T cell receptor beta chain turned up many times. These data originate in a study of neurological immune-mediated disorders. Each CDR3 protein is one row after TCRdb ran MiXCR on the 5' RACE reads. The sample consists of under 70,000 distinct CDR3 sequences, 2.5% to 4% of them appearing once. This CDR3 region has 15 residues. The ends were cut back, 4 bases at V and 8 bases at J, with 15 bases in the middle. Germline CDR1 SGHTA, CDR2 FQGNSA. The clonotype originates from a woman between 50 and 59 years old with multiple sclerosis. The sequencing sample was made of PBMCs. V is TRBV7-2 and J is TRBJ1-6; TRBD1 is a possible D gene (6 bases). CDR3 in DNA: TGTGCCAGCAGCTCCTCCGCCAGGGGTTATTCACCCCTCCACTTT. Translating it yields CASSSSARGYSPLHF.